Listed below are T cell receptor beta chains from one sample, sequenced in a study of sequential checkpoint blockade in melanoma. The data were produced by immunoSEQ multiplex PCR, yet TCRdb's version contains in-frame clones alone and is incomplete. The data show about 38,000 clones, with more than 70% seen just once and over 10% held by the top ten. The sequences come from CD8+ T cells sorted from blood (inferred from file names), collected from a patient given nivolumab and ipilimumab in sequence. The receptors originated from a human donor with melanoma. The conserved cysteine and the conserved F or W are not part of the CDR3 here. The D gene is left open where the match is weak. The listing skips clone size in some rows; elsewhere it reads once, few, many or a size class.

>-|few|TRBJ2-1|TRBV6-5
ASSYSVGFEQF
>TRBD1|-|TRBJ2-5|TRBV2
ASRDWDRQETQY
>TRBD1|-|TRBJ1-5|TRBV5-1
ASSWTGLHQPQH
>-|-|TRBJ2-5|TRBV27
ASSRQLQETQY
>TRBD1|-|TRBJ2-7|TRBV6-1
ASPGQGFVEQY
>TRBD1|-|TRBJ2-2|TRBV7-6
ASSLVWTGPLNTGELF
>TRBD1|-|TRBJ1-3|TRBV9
ASSVEGQTGNTIY
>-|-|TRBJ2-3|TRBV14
ASSLAAGFPTGDTQY
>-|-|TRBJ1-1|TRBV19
ASTPSRANEAF
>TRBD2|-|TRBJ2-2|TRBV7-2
ASSSFGGRTYTGELF
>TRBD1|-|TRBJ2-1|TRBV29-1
SVYPGTGIYNEQF
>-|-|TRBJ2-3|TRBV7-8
ASSSKTGLGTDTQY
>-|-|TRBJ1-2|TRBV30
AWSGITTGTYGYT
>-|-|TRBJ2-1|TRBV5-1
ASSLVPGNYNEQF
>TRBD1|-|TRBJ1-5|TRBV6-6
ASSLGTGIQPQH
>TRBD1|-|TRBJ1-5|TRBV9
ASSVAGGRNQPQH
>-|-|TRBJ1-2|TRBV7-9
ASSFAGEANYGYT
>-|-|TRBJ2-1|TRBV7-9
ASSLRGSGHNEQF
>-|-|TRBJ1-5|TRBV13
ASSLGLNQPQH